This T cell receptor (beta chain) was sequenced for a study of PD-1 blockade in mismatch repair-deficient tumors. This CDR3 has 15 amino acids. Germline V gene data show CDR1 as SGHRS and CDR2 as YFSETQ. V shed 3 bases and J 5 bases; nucleotides not matched to a gene: 8. Clones were read by immunoSEQ multiplex PCR, and TCRdb kept only the in-frame ones, dropping some. The sample includes about 39,000 clones, roughly 84% of them seen just once. Turning to this clone: Its antigen is unidentified.

TCR sequencing covered a few patients who responded to pembrolizumab. The study's findings and limits: Tumor-resident clones, often undetectable pretreatment in blood, expanded then contracted after pembrolizumab.

The gene calls are TRBV5-1 and TRBJ1-1; 9 nucleotides align to TRBD1. The source was PBMCs, collected about 40 weeks after starting pembrolizumab. The TCR comes from an adult with mismatch repair-deficient cancer. The CDR3 bases are TGCGCCAGCAGCTCCCGGACAGGGGTAGGAACTGAAGCTTTCTTT. The encoded protein is CASSSRTGVGTEAFF.